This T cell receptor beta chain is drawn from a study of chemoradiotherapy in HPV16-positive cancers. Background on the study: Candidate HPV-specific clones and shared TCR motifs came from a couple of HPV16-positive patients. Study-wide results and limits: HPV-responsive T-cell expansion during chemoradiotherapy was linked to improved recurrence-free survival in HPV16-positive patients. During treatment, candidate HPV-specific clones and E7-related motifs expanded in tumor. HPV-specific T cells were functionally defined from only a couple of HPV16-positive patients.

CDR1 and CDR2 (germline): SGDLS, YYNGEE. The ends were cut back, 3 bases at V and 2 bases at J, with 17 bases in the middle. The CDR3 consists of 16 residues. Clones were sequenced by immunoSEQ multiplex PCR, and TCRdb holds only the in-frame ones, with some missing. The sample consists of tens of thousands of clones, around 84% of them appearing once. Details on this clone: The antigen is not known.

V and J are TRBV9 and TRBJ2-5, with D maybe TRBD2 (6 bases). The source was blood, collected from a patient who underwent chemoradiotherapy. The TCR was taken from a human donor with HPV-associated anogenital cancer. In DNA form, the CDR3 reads TGTGCCAGCAGCGCCGGGAGTGTGGGACTTCAAGAGACCCAGTACTTC. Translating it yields CASSAGSVGLQETQYF.